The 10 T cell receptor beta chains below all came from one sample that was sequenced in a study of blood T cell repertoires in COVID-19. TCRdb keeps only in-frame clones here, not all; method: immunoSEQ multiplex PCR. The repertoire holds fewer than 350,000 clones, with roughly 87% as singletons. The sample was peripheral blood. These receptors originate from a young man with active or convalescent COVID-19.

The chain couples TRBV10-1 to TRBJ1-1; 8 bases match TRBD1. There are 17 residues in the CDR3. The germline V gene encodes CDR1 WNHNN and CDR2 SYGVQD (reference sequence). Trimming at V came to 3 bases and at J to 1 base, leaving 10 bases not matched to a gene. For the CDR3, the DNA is TGCGCCAGCAGTGATGTAGACACAGGGGGGTCGAACACTGAAGCTTTCTTT. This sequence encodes CASSDVDTGGSNTEAFF.

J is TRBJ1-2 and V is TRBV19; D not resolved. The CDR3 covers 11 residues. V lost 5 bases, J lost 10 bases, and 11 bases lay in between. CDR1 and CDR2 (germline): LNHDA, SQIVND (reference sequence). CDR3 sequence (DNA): TGTGCCAGTAGTGTTCCCGGGATCTACACCTTC. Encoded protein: CASSVPGIYTF.

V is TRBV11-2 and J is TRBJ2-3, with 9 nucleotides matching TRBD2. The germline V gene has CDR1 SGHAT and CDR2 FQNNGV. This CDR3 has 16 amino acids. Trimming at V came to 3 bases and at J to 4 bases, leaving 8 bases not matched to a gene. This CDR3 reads CASSFLTSGSPDTQYF. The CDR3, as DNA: TGTGCCAGCAGCTTCCTCACTAGCGGGTCCCCAGATACGCAGTATTTT.

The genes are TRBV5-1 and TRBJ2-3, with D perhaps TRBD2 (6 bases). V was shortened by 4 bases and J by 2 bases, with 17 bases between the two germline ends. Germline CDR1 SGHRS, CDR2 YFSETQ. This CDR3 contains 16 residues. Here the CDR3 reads CASSIPRDSPTDTQYF. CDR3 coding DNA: TGCGCCAGCAGCATCCCCCGGGACTCCCCCACAGATACGCAGTATTTT.

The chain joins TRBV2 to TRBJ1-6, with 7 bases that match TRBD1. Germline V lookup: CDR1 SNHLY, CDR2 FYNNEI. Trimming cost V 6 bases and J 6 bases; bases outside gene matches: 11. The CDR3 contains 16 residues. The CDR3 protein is CASSLDRAGPNSPLHF. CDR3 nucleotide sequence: TGTGCCAGCAGCCTAGACAGGGCGGGTCCTAATTCACCCCTCCACTTT.

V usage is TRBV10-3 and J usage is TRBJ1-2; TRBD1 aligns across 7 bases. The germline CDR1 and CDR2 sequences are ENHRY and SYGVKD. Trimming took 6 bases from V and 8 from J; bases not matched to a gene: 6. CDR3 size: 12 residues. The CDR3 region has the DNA TGTGCCATCAGGACAGGGACATTAGGCTACACCTTC. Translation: CAIRTGTLGYTF.

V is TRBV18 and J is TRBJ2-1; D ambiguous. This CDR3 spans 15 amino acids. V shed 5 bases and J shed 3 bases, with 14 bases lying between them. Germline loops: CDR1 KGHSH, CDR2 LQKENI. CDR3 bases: TGTGCCAGCTCAGCGCCTAGTGTCATCTACAATGAGCAGTTCTTC. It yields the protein CASSAPSVIYNEQFF.

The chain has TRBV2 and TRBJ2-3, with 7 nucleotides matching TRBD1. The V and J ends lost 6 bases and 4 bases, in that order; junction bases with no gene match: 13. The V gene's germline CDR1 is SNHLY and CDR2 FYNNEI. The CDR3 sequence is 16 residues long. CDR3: CASRPPGQSLSDTQYF. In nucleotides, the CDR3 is TGTGCCAGCAGGCCCCCGGGACAGAGTTTGTCAGATACGCAGTATTTT.

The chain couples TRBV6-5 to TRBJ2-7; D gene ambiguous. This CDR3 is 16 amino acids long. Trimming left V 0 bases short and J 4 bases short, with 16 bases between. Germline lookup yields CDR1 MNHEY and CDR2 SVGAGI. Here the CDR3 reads CASSYSGVGEIYEQYF. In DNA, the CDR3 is TGTGCCAGCAGTTACTCAGGCGTAGGAGAGATTTACGAGCAGTACTTC.

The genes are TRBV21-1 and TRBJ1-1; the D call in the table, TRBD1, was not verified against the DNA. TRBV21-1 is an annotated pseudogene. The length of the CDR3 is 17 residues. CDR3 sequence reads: CASFLGSAGDMNTEAFF. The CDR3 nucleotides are TGTGCCAGCTTCCTGGGCTCGGCAGGCGATATGAACACTGAAGCTTTCTTT.